A single sample is the source of the 10 T cell receptor beta chains below, sequenced in a study of blood T cell repertoires in COVID-19. The protocol was immunoSEQ multiplex PCR, while the TCRdb copy is restricted to in-frame clones and leaves out a portion. The data contain 200,000 to 250,000 clones, approximately 90% of them singletons. Sequencing was done on a sample of PBMCs or T cells enriched from blood (not recorded which). These receptors were obtained from a young man who had recovered from COVID-19.

The rearrangement joins TRBV11-2 to TRBJ1-1; D gene unclear. From germline, CDR1 is SGHAT and CDR2 FQNNGV. V was cut by 5 bases and J by 1 base, with 8 bases left in between. The CDR3 is made up of 13 amino acids. In nucleotides, the CDR3 is TGTGCCAGCAGCATCCAGGAGAACACTGAAGCTTTCTTT. It specifies CASSIQENTEAFF.

The chain employs TRBV7-6 and TRBJ2-3, with a possible D match to TRBD2 (6 bases). The V gene's germline CDR1 is SGHVS and CDR2 FNYEAQ. V lost 4 bases, J lost 8 bases, and 16 bases lay in between. This CDR3 comprises 14 residues. The CDR3 bases are TGTGCCAGCAGCTCTCCGGCCGGGGGAGCTACGCAGTATTTT. It codes for CASSSPAGGATQYF. The full variable domain, with the rest looked up from reference TRBV7-6 and TRBJ2-3, is GAGVSQSPRYKVTKRGQDVALRCDPISGHVSLYWYRQALGQGPEFLTYFNYEAQQDKSGLPNDRFSAERPEGSISTLTIQRTEQRDSAMYRCASSSPAGGATQYFGPGTRLTVL.

In its sample, this clone was seen once. This chain connects TRBV7-2 to TRBJ2-4, with D perhaps TRBD1 (5 bases). The germline V gene encodes CDR1 SGHTA and CDR2 FQGNSA. Trimming shortened V by 5 bases and J by 1 base, and 15 bases separated the two germline ends. CDR3 length: 16 amino acids. The CDR3 DNA is TGTGCCAGCAGCCCCAACAGGCCCCAGGCCAAAAACATTCAGTACTTC. Its translation is CASSPNRPQAKNIQYF.

The rearrangement joins TRBV18 to TRBJ1-5, with D maybe TRBD1 (6 bases). V shed 3 bases and J shed 4 bases, with 13 bases lying between them. Germline CDR1 and CDR2: KGHSH and LQKENI. The CDR3 runs 15 residues. Here the CDR3 reads CASSPSTGLNQPQHF. In nucleotides, the CDR3 is TGTGCCAGCTCACCTAGCACAGGGCTAAATCAGCCCCAGCATTTT. Looking up the rest from reference TRBV18 and TRBJ1-5 gives the full variable domain: NAGVMQNPRHLVRRRGQEARLRCSPMKGHSHVYWYRQLPEEGLKFMVYLQKENIIDESGMPKERFSAEFPKEGPSILRIQQVVRGDSAAYFCASSPSTGLNQPQHFGDGTRLSIL.

Only one count was recorded for this clone. V is TRBV6-5 and J is TRBJ2-3, with D possibly matching TRBD1 (5 bases). V shed 5 bases and J shed 2 bases, with 11 bases lying between them. Germline lookup yields CDR1 MNHEY and CDR2 SVGAGI. The CDR3 loop spans 14 amino acids. The CDR3 loop is CASSRGFSTDTQYF. CDR3 bases: TGTGCCAGCAGTAGGGGTTTCTCCACAGATACGCAGTATTTT.

V usage is TRBV5-1 and J usage is TRBJ2-7; 9 bases are shared with TRBD1. V lost 2 bases and J lost 4; bases outside the gene matches: 4. Per germline, CDR1 SGHRS and CDR2 YFSETQ. This CDR3 spans 14 amino acids. The DNA of the CDR3 is TGCGCCAGCAGCTTCGGGACAGGGTCTTACGAGCAGTACTTC. Its protein product is CASSFGTGSYEQYF.

This chain connects TRBV7-2 to TRBJ1-5; D ambiguous. This CDR3 is 15 amino acids long. The ends were cut back, 1 base at V and 4 bases at J, with 11 bases in the middle. The V gene's germline CDR1 is SGHTA and CDR2 FQGNSA. CDR3 in DNA: TGTGCCAGCAGCTTAGAGGCGGCGGGGAATCAGCCCCAGCATTTT. Protein product: CASSLEAAGNQPQHF.

The chain employs TRBV7-9 and TRBJ2-7; 8 bases map to TRBD1. The CDR3 runs 15 residues. CDR1 is SEHNR and CDR2 is FQNEAQ in the germline V gene (reference sequence). With 3 bases clipped from V and 1 base from J, the junction kept 5 bases outside the gene matches. As DNA, the CDR3 is TGTGCCAGCAGCTTGGGACAGGACCTTTCCTACGAGCAGTACTTC. It is translated as CASSLGQDLSYEQYF.

This clone was recorded only once. The gene calls are TRBV5-6 and TRBJ1-2; 7 bases align to TRBD1. Trimming removed 5 bases from V and 3 bases from J; junction bases left unmatched: 7. Germline V gene sequence: CDR1 SGHDT, CDR2 YYEEEE. The CDR3 totals 14 residues. CDR3 sequence: CASSLTGLYYGYTF. CDR3 in DNA: TGTGCCAGCAGTTTGACAGGGCTCTACTATGGCTACACCTTC.

The chain employs TRBV2 and TRBJ1-6; D is unclear. V lost 3 bases and J 10 bases, leaving 16 bases between the germline ends. Germline CDR1 SNHLY, CDR2 FYNNEI. The CDR3 runs 15 residues. Written as DNA, the CDR3 is TGTGCCAGCAGTGATGTCATCAATTGGAGGTCACCCCTCCACTTT. Residues: CASSDVINWRSPLHF. Drawing the rest from reference TRBV2 and TRBJ1-6, the complete variable domain is EPEVTQTPSHQVTQMGQEVILRCVPISNHLYFYWYRQILGQKVEFLVSFYNNEISEKSEIFDDQFSVERPDGSNFTLKIRSTKLEDSAMYFCASSDVINWRSPLHFGNGTRLTVT.